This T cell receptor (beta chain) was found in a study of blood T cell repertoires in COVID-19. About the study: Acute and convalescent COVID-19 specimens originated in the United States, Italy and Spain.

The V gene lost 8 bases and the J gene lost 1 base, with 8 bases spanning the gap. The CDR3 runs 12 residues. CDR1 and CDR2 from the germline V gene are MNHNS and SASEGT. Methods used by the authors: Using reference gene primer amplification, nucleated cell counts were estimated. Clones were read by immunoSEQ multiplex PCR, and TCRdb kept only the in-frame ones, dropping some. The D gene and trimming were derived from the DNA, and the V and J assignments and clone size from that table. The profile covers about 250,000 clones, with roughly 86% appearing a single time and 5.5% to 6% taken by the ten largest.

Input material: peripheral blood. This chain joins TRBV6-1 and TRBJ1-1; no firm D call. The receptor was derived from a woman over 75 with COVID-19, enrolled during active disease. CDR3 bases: TGTGCCAGCGTGGGAGGGAACACTGAAGCTTTCTTT. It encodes CASVGGNTEAFF.